The source of this TCR beta chain is a study of T cell changes during pregnancy in multiple sclerosis. CDR3 length equals 12 residues. Trimming removed 2 bases at V and 3 bases at J, with 4 bases between. The germline V gene encodes CDR1 SGHDT and CDR2 YYEEEE. Sequencing used immunoSEQ multiplex PCR; TCRdb keeps in-frame clones, though not all of them. This table holds more than 30,000 clones, approximately 88% found once. The origin of this receptor is a female donor with multiple sclerosis, enrolled in a pregnancy study. The genes are TRBV5-6 and TRBJ2-3; D unclear. The sequencing used CD8+ T cells from peripheral blood mononuclear cells, collected in the first trimester of pregnancy. CDR3 residues: CASSFSTDTQYF. The CDR3 DNA sequence: TGTGCCAGCAGCTTTTCGACAGATACGCAGTATTTT.